A single TCR beta chain is shown here with its context. The data are from a study of blood T cell repertoires in COVID-19. For the study at large: Material from acute and convalescent COVID-19 was sourced from the United States, Italy and Spain. T cells, B-cell-depleted T cells, or PBMCs supplied cDNA or gDNA.

The CDR3 is 16 residues long. The germline gives CDR1 KGHSH, CDR2 LQKENI. V lost 8 bases, J lost 7 bases, and 21 bases lay in between. Patients from Seattle were sampled longitudinally, starting during active infection. Clones were read by immunoSEQ multiplex PCR, and TCRdb kept only the in-frame ones, dropping some. Of roughly 150,000 clones listed, around 84% are singletons. Sequencing was carried out using peripheral blood. This clonotype was obtained from a woman over 75 with COVID-19, enrolled during active disease. V and J are TRBV18 and TRBJ1-6; perhaps TRBD1 as D (5 bases). The CDR3 loop is CASAPVVEGSNSPLHF. The CDR3 bases are TGTGCCAGCGCCCCAGTGGTGGAGGGGTCAAATTCACCCCTCCACTTT. Full variable domain (rest looked up from reference TRBV18 and TRBJ1-6): NAGVMQNPRHLVRRRGQEARLRCSPMKGHSHVYWYRQLPEEGLKFMVYLQKENIIDESGMPKERFSAEFPKEGPSILRIQQVVRGDSAAYFCASAPVVEGSNSPLHFGNGTRLTVT.